Described below is a single T cell receptor beta chain sequence and its context. This sample is part of a study of radiotherapy plus CTLA-4 blockade in lung cancer. Ipilimumab CTLA-4 blockade and focal radiation were given to patients with chemo-refractory metastatic non-small-cell lung cancer. The germline gives CDR1 SGDLS, CDR2 YYNGEE. V dropped 2 bases and J dropped 1 base, with 9 bases sitting between them. The CDR3 has 14 residues. Repertoires were generated with immunoSEQ multiplex PCR, while TCRdb's copy carries only in-frame clones and drops some. The table records about 57,000 clones, roughly 80% of them present only once.

The chain carries TRBV9 and TRBJ2-5, with D possibly matching TRBD2 (5 bases). This material consisted of peripheral blood, taken from a patient treated with radiotherapy plus ipilimumab. The clonotype was recovered from a human donor with non-small cell lung cancer who had a complete response to radiotherapy plus ipilimumab. CDR3 sequence reads: CASSVSSGQETQYF. In DNA form, the CDR3 reads TGTGCCAGCAGCGTCTCGAGCGGCCAAGAGACCCAGTACTTC.